Detailed here is one T cell receptor (beta chain). Its specificity is not known. TCRdb re-analysed the RT-PCR reads in MiXCR, keeping a single row per CDR3 protein. The table includes roughly 150,000 distinct CDR3 sequences, approximately 10% detected once. These data belong to a study of response to subunit inactivated influenza vaccine. Study-wide results and caveats: The authors proposed limited new T cell recruitment per seasonal influenza vaccination.

The V gene end was trimmed by 1 base and the J gene end by 4 bases; junction bases not matched to a gene: 13. There are 17 residues in the CDR3. The germline V gene encodes CDR1 LGHNA and CDR2 YSLEER. This TCR came from a man aged 50 to 60 who received an inactivated influenza vaccine. Material: non-naive T cells sorted from PBMCs, obtained more than 35 days after vaccination. The chain links TRBV4-3 to TRBJ2-7; 7 positions agree with TRBD2. Here the CDR3 reads CASSQGFLRDYPYEQYF. The DNA for the CDR3 is TGCGCCAGCAGCCAAGGTTTCCTCCGGGACTACCCTTACGAGCAGTACTTC.